The rows below give T cell receptor beta chains drawn from one sample of a study of T cell responses to AZD1222 COVID-19 vaccine. Here immunoSEQ multiplex PCR was the method, and the copy in TCRdb shows in-frame clones only, minus some. The sample includes about 62,000 clones, 76% of them seen just once. Source: peripheral blood, taken on day 0 of AZD1222 vaccination. These receptors were obtained from an adult in good health. Each CDR3 is given with its conserved first and last residue. D genes are given only for firm matches. A row's size may be missing; if present it is once, few, many or a size class.

v_gene	d_gene	abundance	j_gene	CDR3nt	CDR3aa
TRBV6-1	TRBD1	few	TRBJ1-5	TGTGCCAGCAGTGAAGCGCCAGGACAGGGCAATCAGCCCCAGCATTTT	CASSEAPGQGNQPQHF
TRBV6-2/TRBV6-3	.	.	TRBJ2-2	TGTGCCAGCAGTTCTCCGCCCCGACTAAACACCGGGGAGCTGTTTTTT	CASSSPPRLNTGELFF
TRBV7-2	.	.	TRBJ1-3	TGTGCCAGCAGCTTAGGAGGCAGTACGGGAAACACCATATATTTT	CASSLGGSTGNTIYF
TRBV7-2	.	.	TRBJ2-7	TGTGCCAGCGGCACGGCGCGGGGGACATCCCCTTACGAGCAGTACTTC	CASGTARGTSPYEQYF
TRBV6-6	.	.	TRBJ2-5	TGTGCCAGCCCCCAGGGTGTAGAGACCCAGTACTTC	CASPQGVETQYF
TRBV20-1	.	.	TRBJ1-2	TGCAGTGCTAGTGGCGGGGGTGGAGGCTACACCTTC	CSASGGGGGYTF
TRBV5-1	.	.	TRBJ1-6	TGCGCCAGTAAACACGATATTAATTCACCCCTCCACTTT	CASKHDINSPLHF
TRBV4-3	.	.	TRBJ1-6	TGCGCCAGCAGCCTACAGGGAGGTGGTTCACCCCTCCACTTT	CASSLQGGGSPLHF
TRBV7-9	.	few	TRBJ2-3	TGTGCCAGCAGCTTAGGGGTCGCGTCGCAGTATTTT	CASSLGVASQYF
TRBV2	TRBD1	.	TRBJ1-5	TGTGCCACCTCCGACAGGGACTCCAATCAGCCCCAGCATTTT	CATSDRDSNQPQHF
TRBV7-2	.	.	TRBJ1-1	TGTGCCACTCAATTAGGGACGGACACTGAAGCTTTCTTT	CATQLGTDTEAFF
TRBV4-1	.	.	TRBJ2-7	TGCGCCAGCAGCTCGGGCATATCCTACGAGCAGTACTTC	CASSSGISYEQYF
TRBV4-1	.	.	TRBJ2-7	TGCGCCAGCAGCCAAAGGGGCGGGGACAACTACGAGCAGTACTTC	CASSQRGGDNYEQYF
TRBV11-2	.	.	TRBJ1-2	TGTGCCAGCAGCCAAGTGGGGGGCCACTATGGCTACACCTTC	CASSQVGGHYGYTF
TRBV7-3	.	.	TRBJ2-2	TGTGCCAGCAGCCCCGTGGGGGGAGGCACCGGGGAGCTGTTTTTT	CASSPVGGGTGELFF
TRBV2	.	few	TRBJ1-3	TGTGCCAGCGGGCGTTATACGGGAAACACCATATATTTT	CASGRYTGNTIYF
TRBV9	.	.	TRBJ2-7	TGTGCCAGCAGCGTAGAAGGGCAGGGCTACGAGCAGTACTTC	CASSVEGQGYEQYF
TRBV13	TRBD2	.	TRBJ2-7	TGTGCCAGCAGCATGTTAGCGGGGGGCAGATACGAGCAGTACTTC	CASSMLAGGRYEQYF
TRBV11-2	.	many	TRBJ1-4	TGTGCCAGCAGCGACCCGCCCACGGGAGAGACCGAAAAACTGTTTTTT	CASSDPPTGETEKLFF
TRBV2	TRBD2	.	TRBJ2-1	TGTGCCAGCAGTGAAGTAGAGGGACTAGCGGGGTTAAGCTCCTACAATGAGCAGTTCTTC	CASSEVEGLAGLSSYNEQFF
TRBV9	TRBD2	.	TRBJ2-5	TGTGCCAGCAGCGGATCTAGCGGTATCCAAGAGACCCAGTACTTC	CASSGSSGIQETQYF
TRBV7-9	.	.	TRBJ2-2	TGTGCCAGCAGCTCGTGGGGAACCGGGGAGCTGTTTTTT	CASSSWGTGELFF
TRBV5-1	.	.	TRBJ1-2	TGCGCCAGCAGCTTTGGAGGAAGCTATGGCTACACCTTC	CASSFGGSYGYTF
TRBV9	TRBD2	.	TRBJ2-1	TGTGCCAGCAGCCCGATGCTAGCGGGGTACAATGAGCAGTTCTTC	CASSPMLAGYNEQFF
TRBV11-3	.	once	TRBJ2-7	TGTGCCAGCAGCCAACCAAGACTGGAGGACGAGCAGTACTTC	CASSQPRLEDEQYF
TRBV10-3	.	.	TRBJ2-7	TGTGCCATCGGCGGAGCCTACGAGCAGTACTTC	CAIGGAYEQYF